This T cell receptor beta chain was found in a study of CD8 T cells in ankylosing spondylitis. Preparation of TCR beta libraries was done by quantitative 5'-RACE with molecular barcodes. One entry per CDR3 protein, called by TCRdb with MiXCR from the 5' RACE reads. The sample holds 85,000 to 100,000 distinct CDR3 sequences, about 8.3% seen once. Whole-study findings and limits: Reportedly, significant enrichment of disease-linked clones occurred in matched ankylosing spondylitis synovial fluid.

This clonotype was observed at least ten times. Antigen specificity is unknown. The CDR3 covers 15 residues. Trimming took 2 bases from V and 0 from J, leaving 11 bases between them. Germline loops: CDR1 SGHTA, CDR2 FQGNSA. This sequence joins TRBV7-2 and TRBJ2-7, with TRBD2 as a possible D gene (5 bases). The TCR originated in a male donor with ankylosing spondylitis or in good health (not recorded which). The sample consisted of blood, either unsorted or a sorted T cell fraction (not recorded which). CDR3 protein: CASSLTGGPSYEQYF. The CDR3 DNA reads TGTGCCAGCAGCTTAACGGGCGGGCCCTCCTACGAGCAGTACTTC.